This entry concerns a single TCR beta chain. Antigen unknown. 13 Jbeta primers and 60 Vbeta primers were used for the PCR. The method was immunoSEQ multiplex PCR; TCRdb's version includes in-frame clones alone and lacks a portion of them. The sample lists around 190,000 clones, more than 75% seen once, with roughly 14% in the top ten. This sample stems from a study of cytomegalovirus exposure and HLA in healthy donors. Findings of the study overall: Testing in vitro showed a few CMV-associated chains specific for CMV antigens. The study recorded 160 or so TCR beta chains that were cytomegalovirus-associated.

V was pared by 6 bases and J by 3 bases, with 7 bases of the junction left unmatched. The CDR3 is 15 amino acids. Germline CDR1 MNHEY, CDR2 SVGAGI. The specimen sequenced was PBMCs. The sequence came from a woman aged 25 to 45 in good health and CMV-seropositive. This chain connects TRBV6-5 to TRBJ2-2; 7 nucleotides align to TRBD1. CDR3 region: CASSFRQGYTGELFF. CDR3 DNA sequence: TGTGCCAGCAGCTTCAGACAGGGATACACCGGGGAGCTGTTTTTT.